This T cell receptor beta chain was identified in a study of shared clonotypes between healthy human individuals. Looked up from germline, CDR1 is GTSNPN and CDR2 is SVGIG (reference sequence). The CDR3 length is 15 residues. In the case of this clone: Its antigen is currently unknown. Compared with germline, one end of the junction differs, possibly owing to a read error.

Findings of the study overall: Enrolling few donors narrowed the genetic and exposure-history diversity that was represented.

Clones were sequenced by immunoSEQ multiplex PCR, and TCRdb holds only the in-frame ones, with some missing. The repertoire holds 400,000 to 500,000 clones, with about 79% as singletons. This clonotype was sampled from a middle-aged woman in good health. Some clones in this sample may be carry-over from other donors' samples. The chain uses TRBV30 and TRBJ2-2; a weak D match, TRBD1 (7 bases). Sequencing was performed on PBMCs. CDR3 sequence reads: CAWSKLTGLAGGLFF. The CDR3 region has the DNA TGTGCCTGGAGTAAGCTGACAGGGTTAGCCGGGGGGCTGTTTTTT.